One and the same sample provided the 6 T cell receptor beta chains below, sequenced in a study of blood T cell repertoires in COVID-19 (dated by TCRdb to the early 2020s). The library was made by the immunoSEQ multiplex PCR assay. This is the immuneACCESS table as TCRdb keeps it, with only in-frame sequences that have V and J called. A part of the clones is gone; compared with another copy, unresolved V genes explain less than half, and the rest is unexplained. The sample table shows fewer than 150,000 clones, and more than 75% are seen once. 3.5% to 5.5% of the sample comes from the top ten. Sequencing was performed on peripheral blood. These receptors were collected from a woman aged 40 to 49 with acute or convalescent COVID-19.

This clone was seen a handful of times. The chain joins TRBV7-2 to TRBJ2-7; 8 bases line up with TRBD2. Trimming took 3 bases from V and 3 from J; bases not matched to a gene: 10. Germline V gene data show CDR1 as SGHTA and CDR2 as FQGNSA. CDR3 length equals 16 residues. CDR3 bases: TGTGCCAGCAGCTTCGTCGCGACTAGCGTGTTCTACGAGCAGTACTTC. Amino acids: CASSFVATSVFYEQYF.

The gene calls are TRBV19 and TRBJ2-1; 8 bases are shared with TRBD1. Germline V gene data show CDR1 as LNHDA and CDR2 as SQIVND (reference sequence). J gave up 2 bases and V 4 bases, and 1 base lay outside the gene matches. This CDR3 has 14 residues. The CDR3 DNA sequence: TGTGCCAGTAGTAGGACAGGGACCTACAATGAGCAGTTCTTC. Its protein product is CASSRTGTYNEQFF.

This chain connects TRBV12-5 to TRBJ2-1; D is perhaps TRBD2 (6 bases). The CDR3 contains 15 residues. CDR1 is LGHNT and CDR2 is FRNRAP in the germline V gene. V was clipped by 7 bases and J by 0 bases, with 13 bases between them. CDR3 sequence reads: CASALLASSYNEQFF. The CDR3 DNA follows: TGTGCTAGTGCCCTACTAGCCAGCTCCTACAATGAGCAGTTCTTC.

The rearrangement uses TRBV2 and TRBJ2-1, with 7 bases lining up with TRBD2. The V segment lost 6 bases and the J segment 7 bases; nucleotides outside the gene matches: 9. The CDR3 extends over 14 amino acids. Germline V gene sequence: CDR1 SNHLY, CDR2 FYNNEI. Written as DNA, the CDR3 is TGTGCCAGCAGGAGCGGGACGGCTCGGAATGAGCAGTTCTTC. Protein: CASRSGTARNEQFF.

V gene TRBV19 combines with J gene TRBJ2-3; D uncertain. Deletions cut 10 bases from V and 2 bases from J, with 19 bases between. CDR1 and CDR2 (germline): LNHDA, SQIVND (reference sequence). CDR3 length: 15 residues. Here the CDR3 reads CATPPHTEDTDTQYF. In DNA form, the CDR3 reads TGTGCCACTCCGCCCCACACAGAAGACACAGATACGCAGTATTTT.

The chain is built from TRBV28 and TRBJ2-3; D is perhaps TRBD1 (6 bases). This CDR3 comprises 15 residues. Trimming removed 3 bases from V and 2 bases from J, with 12 bases in between. The germline V gene has CDR1 MDHEN and CDR2 SYDVKM. CDR3 nucleotides: TGTGCCAGCAGTTTGGGCCGGACAGCCACAGATACGCAGTATTTT. Translated: CASSLGRTATDTQYF.